The clone carrying this TCR beta chain has only a few counts. As yet, its antigen is unknown. The isolated RNA, all of it, was reverse transcribed, so expressed TCRB transcripts were what got sequenced. Around 3.57 million reads was the average for naive, central memory and regulatory T cell samples. TCRdb keeps only in-frame clones here, not all; method: immunoSEQ multiplex PCR. The sample yields about 15,000 clones, around three quarters seen once. This entry comes from a study of beta chain features in type 1 diabetes. Background on the study: In all, around 100 million sorted cells from all samples were analyzed. Notes on the study in general: It was possible that PCR favored shorter templates, equally so in patients and controls. People with Type 1 diabetes carried modestly yet significantly shorter TCRB CDR3s in all four CD4+ subsets.

V was pared by 4 bases and J by 5 bases, with 12 bases of the junction left unmatched. Germline CDR1 is SGHRS and CDR2 is YFSETQ. The CDR3 length is 16 residues. The sequencing input was Tregs from blood. This sequence originates from a man aged 25-40 years with type 1 diabetes. The J gene is TRBJ2-1, the V gene TRBV5-1; 7 bases match TRBD1. CDR3 nucleotides: TGCGCCAGCAGCCAGCTAGGGGGCATCACCAACAATGAGCAGTTCTTC. This sequence encodes CASSQLGGITNNEQFF. Full variable domain (outside the CDR3, taken from reference TRBV5-1 and TRBJ2-1): KAGVTQTPRYLIKTRGQQVTLSCSPISGHRSVSWYQQTPGQGLQFLFEYFSETQRNKGNFPGRFSGRQFSNSRSEMNVSTLELGDSALYLCASSQLGGITNNEQFFGPGTRLTVL.